These 10 T cell receptor beta chains share one sample of origin, sequenced in a study of memory CD4+ T cells and cytomegalovirus serostatus. Method: immunoSEQ multiplex PCR; TCRdb's copy keeps in-frame clones and lacks some. The profile shows about 56,000 clones, roughly 87% of them singletons. Single viable CD3+CD4+CD8-CD45RO+ cells were sorted as the memory CD4+ T cells. Material for sequencing was memory CD4+ T cells from blood. The receptors derive from an adult in good health and CMV-seronegative.

The V gene is TRBV10-3, the J gene TRBJ1-6; a possible D gene is TRBD1 (5 bases). V was clipped by 2 bases and J by 8 bases, with 10 bases between them. Germline assignment: CDR1 ENHRY and CDR2 SYGVKD. The CDR3 is 14 residues long. The CDR3 nucleotides are TGTGCCATCAGTGAGCCGGGACTCTATTCACCCCTCCACTTT. This translates into CAISEPGLYSPLHF.

This chain links TRBV28 with TRBJ1-4, with 9 bases lining up with TRBD1. The CDR3 is 16 amino acids. Trimming removed 6 bases from V and 8 bases from J; junction bases left unmatched: 13. Germline V gene data show CDR1 as MDHEN and CDR2 as SYDVKM. CDR3 sequence (DNA): TGTGCCAGCAGCCGGCTAAGGGGACAGGGTACGGAAAAACTGTTTTTT. Residues: CASSRLRGQGTEKLFF.

The chain carries TRBV15 and TRBJ1-5; D call uncertain. Germline CDR1 is LNHNV and CDR2 is YYDKDF (reference sequence). CDR3 length: 12 amino acids. V was shortened by 5 bases and J by 8 bases, with 10 bases between the two germline ends. The chain's CDR3 is CATSEQLEPQHF. The CDR3 region has the DNA TGTGCCACCAGCGAACAATTGGAGCCCCAGCATTTT.

This chain's CDR3 is CASSTVETQYF. The CDR3 bases are TGTGCCAGCAGTACCGTGGAGACCCAGTACTTC. The V and J genes are TRBV21-1 and TRBJ2-5. TRBV21-1 is reported as a pseudogene. The CDR3 loop spans 11 amino acids.

This clone has a single count. V usage is TRBV10-1 and J usage is TRBJ2-5; the match to TRBD1 covers 9 bases. V gave up 0 bases and J gave up 3 bases; unmatched junction bases: 5. Germline-derived CDR1 and CDR2 are WNHNN and SYGVQD (reference sequence). The CDR3 loop spans 16 amino acids. The CDR3 is CASSESGDRGEETQYF. CDR3 in DNA: TGCGCCAGCAGTGAGTCCGGAGACAGGGGGGAAGAGACCCAGTACTTC.

The rearrangement links TRBV5-1 to TRBJ2-7, with D perhaps matching TRBD1 (6 bases). This CDR3 has 15 amino acids. The ends were cut back, 0 bases at V and 4 bases at J, with 14 bases in the middle. Looked up from germline, CDR1 is SGHRS and CDR2 is YFSETQ. The DNA for the CDR3 is TGCGCCAGCAGCTTGGCTGGGGGCAACAATTACGAGCAGTACTTC. Encoded protein: CASSLAGGNNYEQYF.

The gene calls are TRBV4-1 and TRBJ2-7, with a possible D match to TRBD1 (6 bases). The length of the CDR3 is 14 residues. V lost 0 bases to trimming and J lost 6 bases, with 12 bases between them. Germline CDR1 MGHRA, CDR2 YSYEKL. The CDR3 region has the DNA TGCGCCAGCAGCCAAGATGGGAAAGGGGGCGAGCAGTACTTC. Residues: CASSQDGKGGEQYF.

The chain links TRBV5-6 to TRBJ2-6; the D is unclear. Trimming left V 1 base short and J 0 bases short, with 8 bases between. From germline, CDR1 is SGHDT and CDR2 YYEEEE. This CDR3 is built from 16 residues. In DNA, the CDR3 is TGTGCCAGCAGCTTGCGCCTTAACTCTGGGGCCAACGTCCTGACTTTC. Translated, it gives CASSLRLNSGANVLTF.

This clone was counted a few times. This rearrangement joins TRBV19 to TRBJ1-1, with 7 positions matching TRBD1. The CDR3 runs to 14 residues. Germline CDR1 is LNHDA and CDR2 is SQIVND (reference sequence). The junction had 12 bases not matched to a gene; V was cut back by 7 bases and J by 7 bases. Written as DNA, the CDR3 is TGTGCCAGTATATGGAGACAGGGCTATGGTGAAGCTTTCTTT. It specifies CASIWRQGYGEAFF.

The rearrangement uses TRBV21-1 and TRBJ1-2; TRBD1, the table's D call, was not compared with the DNA. TRBV21-1 is classified as a pseudogene. CDR3 length equals 13 residues. The CDR3 here is CASSKPGGIGYTF. CDR3 bases: TGTGCCAGCAGCAAGCCAGGGGGCATTGGCTACACCTTC.